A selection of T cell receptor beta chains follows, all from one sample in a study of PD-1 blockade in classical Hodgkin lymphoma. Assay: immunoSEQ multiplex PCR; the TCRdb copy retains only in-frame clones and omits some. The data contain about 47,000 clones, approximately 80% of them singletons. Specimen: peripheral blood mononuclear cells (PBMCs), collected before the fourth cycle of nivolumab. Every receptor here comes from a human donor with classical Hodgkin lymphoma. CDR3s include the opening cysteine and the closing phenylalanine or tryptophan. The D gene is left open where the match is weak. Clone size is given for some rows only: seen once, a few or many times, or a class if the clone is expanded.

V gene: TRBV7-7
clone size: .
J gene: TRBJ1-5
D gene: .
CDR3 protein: CASSGENQPQHF
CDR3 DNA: TGTGCCAGCAGCGGCGAAAATCAGCCCCAGCATTTT

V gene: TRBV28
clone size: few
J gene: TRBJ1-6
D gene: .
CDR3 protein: CASSPFGQYNNSPLHF
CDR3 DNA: TGTGCCAGCAGCCCCTTCGGACAGTACAATAATTCACCCCTCCACTTT

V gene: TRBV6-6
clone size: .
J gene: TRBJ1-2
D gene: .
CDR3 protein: CASSSAIGVTF
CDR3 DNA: TGTGCCAGCAGTTCCGCCATAGGGGTTACCTTC

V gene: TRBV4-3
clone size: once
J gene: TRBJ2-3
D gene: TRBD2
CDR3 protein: CASSQDIGLAPPTDTQYF
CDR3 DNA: TGCGCCAGCAGCCAAGATATCGGACTAGCGCCCCCAACAGATACGCAGTATTTT

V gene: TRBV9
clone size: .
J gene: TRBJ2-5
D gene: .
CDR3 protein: CASSRGGGAGAETQYF
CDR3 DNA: TGTGCCAGCAGCCGTGGTGGGGGCGCGGGGGCAGAGACCCAGTACTTC

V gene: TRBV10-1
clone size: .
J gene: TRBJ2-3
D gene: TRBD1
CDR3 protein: CASSRDRSTARTDTQYF
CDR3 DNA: TGCGCCAGCAGTCGGGACAGGTCGACGGCCCGCACAGATACGCAGTATTTT

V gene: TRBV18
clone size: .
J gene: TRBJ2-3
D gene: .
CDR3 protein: CASSPLPSTDTQYF
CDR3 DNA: TGTGCCAGCTCTCCACTCCCTAGCACAGATACGCAGTATTTT

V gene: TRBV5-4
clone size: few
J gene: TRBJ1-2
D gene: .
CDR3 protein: CASSLGGSSGDGYTF
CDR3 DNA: TGTGCCAGCAGCTTGGGAGGCTCCTCAGGGGATGGCTACACCTTC

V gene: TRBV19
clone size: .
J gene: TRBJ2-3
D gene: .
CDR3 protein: CASRPTSSNADTQYF
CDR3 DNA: TGTGCCAGTAGGCCGACTAGTTCAAACGCCGATACGCAGTATTTT

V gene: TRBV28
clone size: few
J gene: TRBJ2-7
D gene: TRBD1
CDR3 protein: CASSPLSGTVNEQYF
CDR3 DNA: TGTGCCAGCAGCCCCCTGTCCGGGACAGTCAACGAGCAGTACTTC

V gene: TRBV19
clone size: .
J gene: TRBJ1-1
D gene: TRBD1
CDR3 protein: CASSPTGVGTEAFF
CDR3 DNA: TGTGCCAGTAGTCCCACAGGGGTGGGCACTGAAGCTTTCTTT

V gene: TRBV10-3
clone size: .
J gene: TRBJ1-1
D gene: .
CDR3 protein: CAISREIYTEAFF
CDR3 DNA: TGTGCCATCAGCAGGGAGATATACACTGAAGCTTTCTTT

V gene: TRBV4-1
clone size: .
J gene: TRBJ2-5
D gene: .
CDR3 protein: CASSLQGIGETQYF
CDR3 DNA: TGCGCCAGCAGCCTACAGGGTATCGGGGAGACCCAGTACTTC

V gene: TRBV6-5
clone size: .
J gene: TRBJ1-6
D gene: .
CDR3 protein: CASSFGGTVSSPLHF
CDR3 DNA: TGTGCCAGCAGTTTCGGGGGCACCGTGAGTTCACCCCTCCACTTT

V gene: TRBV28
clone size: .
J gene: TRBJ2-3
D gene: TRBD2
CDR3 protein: CASSPPPGGGDTDTQYF
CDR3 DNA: TGTGCCAGCAGCCCTCCCCCCGGCGGGGGGGACACAGATACGCAGTATTTT

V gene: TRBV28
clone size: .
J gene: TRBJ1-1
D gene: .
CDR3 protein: CASSPHVVGTEAFF
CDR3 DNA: TGTGCCAGCAGTCCGCACGTGGTGGGCACTGAAGCTTTCTTT

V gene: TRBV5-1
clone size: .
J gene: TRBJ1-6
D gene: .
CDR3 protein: CASSQVGTSWNSPLHF
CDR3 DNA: TGCGCCAGCAGCCAGGTCGGGACGTCTTGGAATTCACCCCTCCACTTT

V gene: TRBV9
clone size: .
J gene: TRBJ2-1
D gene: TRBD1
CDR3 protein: CASSVGQGSYNEQFF
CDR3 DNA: TGTGCCAGCAGCGTGGGACAGGGGTCCTACAATGAGCAGTTCTTC

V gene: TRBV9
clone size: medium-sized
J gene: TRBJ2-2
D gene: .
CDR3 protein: CASSVGTDPGELFF
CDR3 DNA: TGTGCCAGCAGCGTAGGAACTGATCCCGGGGAGCTGTTTTTT

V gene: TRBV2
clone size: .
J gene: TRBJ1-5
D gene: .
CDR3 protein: CASSVPGTGPNQPQHF
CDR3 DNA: TGTGCCAGCAGCGTTCCCGGGACGGGCCCCAATCAGCCCCAGCATTTT

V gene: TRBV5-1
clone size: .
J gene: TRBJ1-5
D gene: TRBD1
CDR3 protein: CASSLGDRGHDQPQHF
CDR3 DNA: TGCGCCAGCAGCTTAGGGGACAGGGGGCACGATCAGCCCCAGCATTTT

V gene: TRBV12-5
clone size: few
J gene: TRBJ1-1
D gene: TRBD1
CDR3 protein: CASGNRTGPDEAFF
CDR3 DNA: TGTGCTAGTGGTAACCGGACAGGACCGGATGAAGCTTTCTTT

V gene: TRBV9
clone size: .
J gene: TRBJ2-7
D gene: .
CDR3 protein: CASSVGVYEQYF
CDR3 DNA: TGTGCCAGCAGCGTAGGGGTCTACGAGCAGTACTTC

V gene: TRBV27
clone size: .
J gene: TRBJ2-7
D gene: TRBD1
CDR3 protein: CASSTYRGPYEQYF
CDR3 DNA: TGTGCCAGCAGCACCTACAGGGGACCCTACGAGCAGTACTTC

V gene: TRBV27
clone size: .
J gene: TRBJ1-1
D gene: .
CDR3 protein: CASRPTSFGLNTEAFF
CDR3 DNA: TGTGCCAGCAGGCCCACTTCGTTCGGATTGAACACTGAAGCTTTCTTT

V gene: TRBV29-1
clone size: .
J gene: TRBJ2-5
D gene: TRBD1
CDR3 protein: CSVEEQGRETQYF
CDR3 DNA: TGCAGCGTTGAAGAACAGGGGCGTGAGACCCAGTACTTC